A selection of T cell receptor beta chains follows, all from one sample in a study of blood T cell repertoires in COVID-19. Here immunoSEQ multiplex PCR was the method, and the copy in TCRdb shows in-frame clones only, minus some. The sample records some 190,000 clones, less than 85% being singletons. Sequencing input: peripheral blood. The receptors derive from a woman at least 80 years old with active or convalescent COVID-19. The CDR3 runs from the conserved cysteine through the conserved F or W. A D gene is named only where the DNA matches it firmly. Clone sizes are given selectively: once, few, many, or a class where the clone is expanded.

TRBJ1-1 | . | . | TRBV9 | CASSFLGGDTAEAFF | TGTGCCAGCAGCTTCCTGGGGGGAGACACTGCTGAAGCTTTCTTT
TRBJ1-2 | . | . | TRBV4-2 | CASSQPTGGGPRLVF | TGTGCCAGCAGCCAACCTACGGGGGGCGGACCGAGATTGGTTTTC
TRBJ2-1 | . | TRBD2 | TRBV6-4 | CASSVQLAGPSKPNEQFF | TGTGCCAGCAGTGTCCAACTAGCGGGACCCAGCAAACCCAATGAGCAGTTCTTC
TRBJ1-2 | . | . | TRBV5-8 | CASSLLSGDGYTF | TGTGCCAGCAGCTTGCTATCCGGGGATGGCTACACCTTC
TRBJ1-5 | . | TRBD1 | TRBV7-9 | CASSRISGTGGRQPQHF | TGTGCCAGCAGCCGGATTTCGGGGACAGGGGGCCGGCAGCCCCAGCATTTT
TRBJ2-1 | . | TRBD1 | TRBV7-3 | CASSLMGQGASYNEQFF | TGTGCCAGCAGCTTAATGGGACAGGGGGCTTCCTACAATGAGCAGTTCTTC
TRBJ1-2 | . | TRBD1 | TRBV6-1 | CASSEPRGYGYTF | TGTGCCAGCAGTGAACCCAGGGGGTATGGCTACACCTTC
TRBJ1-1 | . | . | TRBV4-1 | CASSQRDQGNTEAFF | TGCGCCAGCAGCCAAAGGGATCAGGGGAACACTGAAGCTTTCTTT
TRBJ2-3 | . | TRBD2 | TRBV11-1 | CASSSSGSTDTQYF | TGTGCCAGCAGCTCTAGCGGTAGCACAGATACGCAGTATTTT
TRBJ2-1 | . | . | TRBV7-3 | CASSLISGTEQFF | TGTGCCAGCAGCTTAATCAGTGGTACTGAGCAGTTCTTC
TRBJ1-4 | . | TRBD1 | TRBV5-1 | CASSLLGTGEEKLFF | TGCGCCAGCAGCTTGTTGGGGACAGGAGAGGAAAAACTGTTTTTT
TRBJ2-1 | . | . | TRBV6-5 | CASKREEWDNEQFF | TGTGCCAGCAAACGGGAAGAGTGGGACAATGAGCAGTTCTTC
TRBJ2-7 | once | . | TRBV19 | CASSSRVPYEQYF | TGTGCCAGTAGTAGCAGGGTTCCCTACGAGCAGTACTTC
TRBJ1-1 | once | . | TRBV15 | CATSRADANTEAFF | TGTGCCACCAGCAGGGCGGATGCGAACACTGAAGCTTTCTTT
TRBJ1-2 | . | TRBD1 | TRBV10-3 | CAIKTGNYGYTF | TGTGCCATCAAGACAGGGAACTATGGCTACACCTTC
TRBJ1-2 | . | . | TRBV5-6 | CASSPDRNYGYTF | TGTGCCAGCAGCCCAGACAGAAACTATGGCTACACCTTC
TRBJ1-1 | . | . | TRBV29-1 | CSVDPRGGDTEAFF | TGCAGCGTTGACCCCCGAGGGGGGGACACTGAAGCTTTCTTT
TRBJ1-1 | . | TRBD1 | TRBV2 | CASRGGQGASNTEAFF | TGTGCCAGCAGGGGGGGACAGGGGGCGTCTAACACTGAAGCTTTCTTT
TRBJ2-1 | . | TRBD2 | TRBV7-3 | CASSSGLLAGSEQFF | TGTGCCAGCAGCTCCGGGCTGCTAGCGGGAAGTGAGCAGTTCTTC
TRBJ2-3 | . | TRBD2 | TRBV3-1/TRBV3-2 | CASSQVGGRKDTQYF | TGTGCCAGCAGCCAAGTCGGCGGGAGAAAAGATACGCAGTATTTT
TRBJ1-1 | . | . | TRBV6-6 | CASSYGGAGTEAFF | TGTGCCAGCAGTTATGGAGGGGCCGGCACTGAAGCTTTCTTT
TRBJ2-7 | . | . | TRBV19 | CASSPWGRGGEQYF | TGTGCCAGTAGCCCTTGGGGGCGAGGGGGCGAGCAGTACTTC
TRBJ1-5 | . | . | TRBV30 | CAWSVTGNQPQHF | TGTGCCTGGAGTGTAACTGGCAATCAGCCCCAGCATTTT
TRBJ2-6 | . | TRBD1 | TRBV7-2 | CASSLGGQVLYSGANVLTF | TGTGCCAGCAGCTTAGGAGGACAGGTCCTCTACTCTGGGGCCAACGTCCTGACTTTC
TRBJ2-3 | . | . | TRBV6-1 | CASSETQTGTDTQYF | TGTGCCAGCAGTGAAACGCAGACAGGCACAGATACGCAGTATTTT
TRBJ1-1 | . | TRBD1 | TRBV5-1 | CASSLDRVGNTEAFF | TGCGCCAGCAGCTTAGACAGGGTTGGGAACACTGAAGCTTTCTTT
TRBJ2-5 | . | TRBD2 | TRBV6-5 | CASIPAGVETQYF | TGTGCCAGCATACCAGCGGGAGTAGAGACCCAGTACTTC
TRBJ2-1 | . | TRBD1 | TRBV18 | CASSLDRVEQFF | TGTGCCAGCTCACTCGACAGGGTTGAGCAGTTCTTC
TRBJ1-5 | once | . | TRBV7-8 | CASSYSFGQPQHF | TGTGCCAGCAGCTACTCTTTTGGTCAGCCCCAGCATTTT
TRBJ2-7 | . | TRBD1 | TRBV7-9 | CASSRGQGGNEQYF | TGTGCCAGCAGCAGAGGACAGGGGGGGAACGAGCAGTACTTC
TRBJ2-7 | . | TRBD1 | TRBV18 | CASSRDRTPREQYF | TGTGCCAGCTCCCGGGACAGGACTCCGAGGGAGCAGTACTTC
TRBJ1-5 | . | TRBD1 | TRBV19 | CASTPGGTWQPQHF | TGTGCCAGTACTCCAGGGGGGACCTGGCAGCCCCAGCATTTT
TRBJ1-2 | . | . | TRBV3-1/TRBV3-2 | CASSQEAGVGYTF | TGTGCCAGCAGCCAGGAGGCCGGTGTTGGCTACACCTTC